This T cell receptor (beta chain) was captured in a study of T cells after yellow fever vaccination. Study observations and caveats: Weaker overall was a secondary response that nonetheless peaked faster, on day 5 versus 15.

Ten or more counts support this clonotype. Its antigen is undetermined. There are 15 residues in the CDR3. V was cut by 3 bases and J by 2 bases, with 15 bases left in between. Germline V lookup: CDR1 SGHKS, CDR2 YYEKEE (reference sequence). In TCRdb, the 5' RACE reads were re-called with MiXCR into one record per CDR3 protein. The repertoire holds 100,000 to 150,000 distinct CDR3 sequences, with 8.9% as singletons. The J gene is TRBJ2-7, the V gene TRBV5-5; possibly TRBD1 for D (7 bases). The sequencing here drew on CD8+ T cells sorted from PBMCs, taken on the day of the yellow fever booster vaccination. This TCR was recovered from a man aged 18-30 years who received the YFV17D yellow fever vaccine. The CDR3 DNA follows: TGTGCCAGCAGCTCCAGGGGGGCCACTCCCTACGAGCAGTACGTC. This codes for CASSSRGATPYEQYV.